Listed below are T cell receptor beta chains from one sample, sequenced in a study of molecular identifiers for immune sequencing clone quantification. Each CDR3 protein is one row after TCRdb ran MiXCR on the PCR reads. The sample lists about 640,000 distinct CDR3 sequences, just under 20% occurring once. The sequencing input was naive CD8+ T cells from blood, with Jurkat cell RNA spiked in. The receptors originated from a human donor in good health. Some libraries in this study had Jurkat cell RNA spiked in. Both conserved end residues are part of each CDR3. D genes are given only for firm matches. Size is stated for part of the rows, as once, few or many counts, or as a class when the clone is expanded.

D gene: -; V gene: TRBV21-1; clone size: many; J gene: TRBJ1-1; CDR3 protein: CASSSRRLCRRSVTEAFF; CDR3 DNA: TGTGCCAGCAGCTCCCGGCGTCTGTGCAGAAGGTCCGTCACTGAAGCTTTCTTT
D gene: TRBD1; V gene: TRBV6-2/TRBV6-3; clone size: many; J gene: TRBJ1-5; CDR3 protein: CASSPAGTGAFRQPQHF; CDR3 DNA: TGTGCCAGCAGCCCGGCGGGGACAGGGGCCTTCAGGCAGCCCCAGCATTTT
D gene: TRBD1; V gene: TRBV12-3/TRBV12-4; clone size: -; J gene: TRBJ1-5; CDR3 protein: CASSPRQGDQPQHF; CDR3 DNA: TGTGCCAGCAGCCCCAGACAGGGGGATCAGCCCCAGCATTTT
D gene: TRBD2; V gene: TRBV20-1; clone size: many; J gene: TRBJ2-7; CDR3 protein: CSARGLAGVFYEQYF; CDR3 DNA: TGCAGTGCCAGAGGCCTAGCGGGAGTATTCTACGAGCAGTACTTC
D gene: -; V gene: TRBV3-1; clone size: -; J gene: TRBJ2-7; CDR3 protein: CAQKPRVGYEQYF; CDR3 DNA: TGTGCCCAAAAACCCAGGGTGGGGTACGAGCAGTACTTC
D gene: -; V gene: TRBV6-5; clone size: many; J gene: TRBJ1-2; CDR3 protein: CASGPTAFTPYGYTF; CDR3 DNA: TGTGCCAGCGGTCCGACGGCATTTACACCCTATGGCTACACCTTC
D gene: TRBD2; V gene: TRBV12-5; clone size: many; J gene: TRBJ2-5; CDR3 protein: CASGLAASGETQYF; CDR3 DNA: TGTGCTAGTGGTTTGGCGGCTAGCGGAGAGACCCAGTACTTC
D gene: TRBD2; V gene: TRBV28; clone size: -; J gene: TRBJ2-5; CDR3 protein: CAGSPYPRTSGSPQETQYF; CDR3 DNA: TGTGCCGGCAGCCCTTACCCCCGGACTAGCGGGAGCCCACAAGAGACCCAGTACTTC
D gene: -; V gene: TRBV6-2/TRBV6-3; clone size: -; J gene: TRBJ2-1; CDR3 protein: CASSYQSYNEQFF; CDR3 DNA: TGTGCCAGCAGTTACCAGAGTTATAATGAGCAGTTCTTC
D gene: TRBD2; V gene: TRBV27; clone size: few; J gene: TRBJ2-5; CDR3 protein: CASSDLTSGRVETQYF; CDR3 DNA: TGTGCCAGCAGTGATCTGACTAGCGGGAGGGTCGAGACCCAGTACTTC
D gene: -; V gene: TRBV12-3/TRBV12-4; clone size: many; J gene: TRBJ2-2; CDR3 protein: CASSFLGRTGELFF; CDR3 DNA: TGTGCCAGCAGTTTCCTCGGACGCACCGGGGAGCTGTTTTTT
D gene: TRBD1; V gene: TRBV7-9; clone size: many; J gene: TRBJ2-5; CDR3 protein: CASSPPGQGEGETQYF; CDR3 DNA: TGTGCCAGCAGCCCTCCGGGACAGGGGGAAGGAGAGACCCAGTACTTC
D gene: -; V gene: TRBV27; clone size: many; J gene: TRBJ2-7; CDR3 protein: CASSPHGADYEQYF; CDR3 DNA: TGTGCCAGCAGCCCCCACGGGGCGGACTACGAGCAGTACTTC
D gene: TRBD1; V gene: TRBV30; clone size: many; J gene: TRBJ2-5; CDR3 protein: CACQEGGVTQYF; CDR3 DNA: TGTGCCTGCCAGGAAGGGGGCGTGACCCAGTACTTC
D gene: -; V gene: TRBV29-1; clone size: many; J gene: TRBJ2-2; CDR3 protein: CSVRLSGELFF; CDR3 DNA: TGCAGCGTCAGACTGTCCGGGGAGCTGTTTTTT
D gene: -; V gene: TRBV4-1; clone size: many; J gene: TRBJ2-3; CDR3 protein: CASSLGVASDTQYF; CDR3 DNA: TGCGCCAGCAGCCTCGGGGTAGCGTCAGATACGCAGTATTTT
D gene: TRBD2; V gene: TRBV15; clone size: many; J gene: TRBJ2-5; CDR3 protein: CATSSPLADNQETQYF; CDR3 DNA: TGTGCCACCAGCAGTCCTCTAGCGGACAACCAAGAGACCCAGTACTTC